The rows below give T cell receptor beta chains drawn from one sample of a study of blood T cell repertoires in COVID-19. Some clones are missing from TCRdb's copy, which holds only in-frame ones; the method was immunoSEQ multiplex PCR. The data contain roughly 9,000 clones, 70% to 90% of them singletons. The sequenced sample consisted of peripheral blood. The origin of the receptors is a man between 60 and 75 years old with acute or convalescent COVID-19. CDR3s include the opening cysteine and the closing phenylalanine or tryptophan. Each record gives: clone size, J gene, V gene, D gene, CDR3 DNA, CDR3 protein. A D gene is named only where the DNA matches it firmly. Expanded clones are given a class, and other clones once, few, many or no size at all.

size: .
J: TRBJ2-3
V: TRBV29-1
D: TRBD1
DNA: TGCAGCGTCAGTTCCGGGACAGCAGGCACAGATACGCAGTATTTT
CDR3: CSVSSGTAGTDTQYF

size: .
J: TRBJ2-1
V: TRBV7-2
D: .
DNA: TGTGCCAGCAGGGACCCCGGGGTCAACAATGAGCAGTTCTTC
CDR3: CASRDPGVNNEQFF

size: .
J: TRBJ1-2
V: TRBV2
D: TRBD1
DNA: TGTGCCAGCAGTGGGCCGGGACAGGGCTATGGCTACACCTTC
CDR3: CASSGPGQGYGYTF

size: .
J: TRBJ2-7
V: TRBV7-8
D: TRBD2
DNA: TGTGCCAGCAGACCCGGGACTAGCGGGTACGAGCAGTACTTC
CDR3: CASRPGTSGYEQYF

size: .
J: TRBJ1-5
V: TRBV5-8
D: TRBD1
DNA: TGTGCCAGCAGCTTGGAGGGGGCCTTTAGCAATCAGCCCCAGCATTTT
CDR3: CASSLEGAFSNQPQHF

size: .
J: TRBJ1-2
V: TRBV5-1
D: .
DNA: TGCGCCAGCAGCTTGGCAGGGGCCTATTATGGCTACACCTTC
CDR3: CASSLAGAYYGYTF

size: .
J: TRBJ1-2
V: TRBV5-4
D: .
DNA: TGTGCCAGCAGCTCGACAGGAGGCCCTTTCTATGGCTACACCTTC
CDR3: CASSSTGGPFYGYTF

size: .
J: TRBJ1-2
V: TRBV12-3/TRBV12-4
D: TRBD1
DNA: TGTGCCAGCAGCTTCACAGGGGGCGGCTACACCTTC
CDR3: CASSFTGGGYTF

size: .
J: TRBJ2-2
V: TRBV13
D: .
DNA: TGTGCCAGCAGCTCTGCCGGGGAGCTGTTTTTT
CDR3: CASSSAGELFF

size: .
J: TRBJ2-3
V: TRBV10-1
D: TRBD2
DNA: TGCGCCAGCAAACCCGGACTAGCGGTGGGGGATACGCAGTATTTT
CDR3: CASKPGLAVGDTQYF

size: .
J: TRBJ1-2
V: TRBV5-1
D: .
DNA: TGCGCCAGCAGCTTGTCTACAGGGAACTATGGCTACACCTTC
CDR3: CASSLSTGNYGYTF

size: .
J: TRBJ1-2
V: TRBV7-6
D: TRBD1
DNA: TGTGCCAGCAGCTTAGACCCTTCTGACAGGGAATTCTATGGCTACACCTTC
CDR3: CASSLDPSDREFYGYTF

size: .
J: TRBJ1-2
V: TRBV7-6
D: .
DNA: TGTGCCAGCAGCTCCCAGCCTGTGGCAGGGAACTATGGCTACACCTTC
CDR3: CASSSQPVAGNYGYTF

size: .
J: TRBJ1-2
V: TRBV6-2/TRBV6-3
D: TRBD1
DNA: TGTGCCAGCAGTGACGGACAGGGGTTCCCTGGCTACACCTTC
CDR3: CASSDGQGFPGYTF

size: .
J: TRBJ1-1
V: TRBV14
D: .
DNA: TGTGCCAGCAGCCAAGGGGCCACTGAAGCTTTCTTT
CDR3: CASSQGATEAFF

size: .
J: TRBJ2-3
V: TRBV29-1
D: TRBD2
DNA: TGCAGCGTTGACGGGCTAGCGGGTGGTACGCAGTATTTT
CDR3: CSVDGLAGGTQYF

size: once
J: TRBJ2-7
V: TRBV5-1
D: .
DNA: TGCGCCAGCAGTTCGGAGGGGTCCTACGAGCAGTACTTC
CDR3: CASSSEGSYEQYF

size: .
J: TRBJ1-2
V: TRBV25-1
D: TRBD1
DNA: TGTGCCAGCAGTAAAGGACAGGGAGATGGCTACACCTTC
CDR3: CASSKGQGDGYTF

size: once
J: TRBJ1-1
V: TRBV4-1
D: .
DNA: TGCGCCAGCAGCCAAGGCGGGCTTGACTCCCTGAACACTGAAGCTTTCTTT
CDR3: CASSQGGLDSLNTEAFF

size: .
J: TRBJ2-7
V: TRBV11-2
D: .
DNA: TGTGCCAGCAGCCCCTCTGTAGCCTACGAGCAGTACTTC
CDR3: CASSPSVAYEQYF

size: .
J: TRBJ2-1
V: TRBV28
D: .
DNA: TGTGCCAGCAGCCAGGGGGGACTAGTCGATTACAATGAGCAGTTCTTC
CDR3: CASSQGGLVDYNEQFF

size: .
J: TRBJ1-2
V: TRBV5-8
D: TRBD1
DNA: TGTGCCAGCAGCCGACCACCCCGACAGGGGAACTATGGCTACACCTTC
CDR3: CASSRPPRQGNYGYTF

size: .
J: TRBJ1-3
V: TRBV19
D: .
DNA: TGTGCCAGTAGGCAGTTCTCTGGAAACACCATATATTTT
CDR3: CASRQFSGNTIYF

size: .
J: TRBJ2-2
V: TRBV27
D: .
DNA: TGTGCCAGCAGCCTCCGCGGGACGACTCTCGGGGAGCTGTTTTTT
CDR3: CASSLRGTTLGELFF

size: .
J: TRBJ1-5
V: TRBV6-2/TRBV6-3
D: .
DNA: TGTGCCAGCAGTCGGCGGGGGGCCTCGGGACAGCCCCAGCATTTT
CDR3: CASSRRGASGQPQHF